The rows below give T cell receptor beta chains drawn from one sample of a study of blood T cell repertoires in COVID-19. Profiling relied on immunoSEQ multiplex PCR, and the TCRdb table lists in-frame clones only, not all of them. This sample carries 250,000 or so clones, more than 80% of them seen once, and the ten largest clones take 2.7%. Sequenced sample: peripheral blood. These receptors were obtained from a man aged 25 to 40 with COVID-19, enrolled during active disease. The CDR3 runs from the conserved cysteine through the conserved F or W. The D gene is left open where the match is weak. A row's size may be missing; if present it is once, few, many or a size class.

d_gene,v_gene,j_gene,abundance,CDR3nt,CDR3aa
.,TRBV19,TRBJ1-3,.,TGTGCCAGTAGTATTTCAGGGGTCTCTGGAAACACCATATATTTT,CASSISGVSGNTIYF
.,TRBV19,TRBJ2-7,.,TGTGCCAGTCAGGTCGTTGCGGGTCCGTACGAGCAGTACTTC,CASQVVAGPYEQYF
TRBD2,TRBV28,TRBJ2-7,.,TGTGCCTCCCGGGGGAGGGAAAGCTACGAGCAGTACTTC,CASRGRESYEQYF
TRBD2,TRBV28,TRBJ2-7,.,TGTGCCAGCAGTTCCTCCGGGGGGTCCTACGAGCAGTACTTC,CASSSSGGSYEQYF
TRBD1,TRBV18,TRBJ2-7,.,TGTGCCAGCTCACCAGGGACAGGGGGAAGGAACGAGCAGTACTTC,CASSPGTGGRNEQYF
.,TRBV2,TRBJ2-7,.,TGTGCCAGCACCTTAGCCTACGAGCAGTACTTC,CASTLAYEQYF
.,TRBV4-2,TRBJ2-7,few,TGTGCCAGCAGCCAAGAGGGAGGATCAGGGTACGAGCAGTACTTC,CASSQEGGSGYEQYF
.,TRBV27,TRBJ2-7,.,TGTGCCAGCACCCCGACAGGCCCCCTCTACGAGCAGTACTTC,CASTPTGPLYEQYF
TRBD1,TRBV7-2,TRBJ1-3,once,TGTGCCAGCAGCTTAGTTTACGCTGGGACAGACGGTAGGCGCACCATATATTTT,CASSLVYAGTDGRRTIYF
TRBD1,TRBV5-1,TRBJ2-2,.,TGCGCCAGCAGCTTGGCACAGGGGACCGGGGAGCTGTTTTTT,CASSLAQGTGELFF
.,TRBV4-1,TRBJ1-1,once,TGCGCCAGCAGCCAAGTAGGACACGCGAACACTGAAGCTTTCTTT,CASSQVGHANTEAFF
.,TRBV7-9,TRBJ1-2,.,TGTGCCAGCAGCCAAGAGGTGGCCTATGGCTACACCTTC,CASSQEVAYGYTF
TRBD1,TRBV7-2,TRBJ2-3,.,TGTGCCAGCAGCTTGCTACAGGGGTCCACAGATACGCAGTATTTT,CASSLLQGSTDTQYF
.,TRBV5-1,TRBJ1-2,.,TGCGCCAGCAGCCCGGGTGGGGGCACCTATGGCTACACCTTC,CASSPGGGTYGYTF